What follows describes a single T cell receptor beta chain. The antigen remains unidentified. Additional DNA sequences in this sample encode the identical CDR3. The entry originates in a study of cytomegalovirus exposure and HLA in healthy donors. Study-level findings and limits: Common viral pathogens were later found to be apparently linked to several of the most significant clusters. Productive rates of about 90% or about 30% were seen for most TCR beta V segments in an earlier analysis. In a later analysis, a missense DCLRE1C variant was linked to TCR beta V- and J-gene trimming.

CDR3 length equals 15 residues. The germline CDR1 and CDR2 sequences are SGHAT and FQNNGV. V gave up 5 bases and J gave up 6 bases, with 17 bases separating them. Vbeta (60) and Jbeta (13) primers were used in the PCR. Sequenced by immunoSEQ multiplex PCR; TCRdb stores in-frame clones only, minus some. The table has over 130,000 clones, over 60% seen once; the top ten hold less than 2%. The receptor comes from a man aged 40-49 years in good health and CMV-seronegative. Sequenced sample: PBMCs. This chain uses TRBV11-2 with TRBJ2-1, with D perhaps matching TRBD2 (5 bases). The CDR3 coding sequence is TGTGCCAGCAGCCCATCGGGGAGTAGAAGCAATGAGCAGTTCTTC. Translating it yields CASSPSGSRSNEQFF.